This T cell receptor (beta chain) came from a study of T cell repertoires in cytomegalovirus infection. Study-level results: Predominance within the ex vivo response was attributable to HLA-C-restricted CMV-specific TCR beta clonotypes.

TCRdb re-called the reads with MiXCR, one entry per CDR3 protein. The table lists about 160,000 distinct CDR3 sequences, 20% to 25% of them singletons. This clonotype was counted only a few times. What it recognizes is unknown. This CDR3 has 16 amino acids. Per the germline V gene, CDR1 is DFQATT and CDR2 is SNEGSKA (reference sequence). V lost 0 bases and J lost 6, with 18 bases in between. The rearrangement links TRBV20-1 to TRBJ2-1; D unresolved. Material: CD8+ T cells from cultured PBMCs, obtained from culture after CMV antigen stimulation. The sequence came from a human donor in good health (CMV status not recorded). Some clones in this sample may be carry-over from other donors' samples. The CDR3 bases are TGCAGTGCTAGAGATCAGTATAATGGAAGGCGCAATGAGCAGTTCTTC. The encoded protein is CSARDQYNGRRNEQFF.